This T cell receptor beta chain came from a study of shared clonotypes between healthy human individuals. Healthy adults negative for HIV, lacking recent acute infections or vaccinations, served as donors. With 1 base removed from V and 2 bases from J, the gap between germline ends came to 11 bases. CDR1 is SGHAT and CDR2 is FQNNGV in the germline V gene. The length of the CDR3 is 16 residues. Some clones are missing from TCRdb's copy, which holds only in-frame ones; the method was immunoSEQ multiplex PCR. The sample consists of fewer than 600,000 clones, around three quarters of them appearing once.

The sequence derives from a woman aged 40 to 49 in good health. Some clones in this sample may be carry-over from other donors' samples. The sequencing sample was made of PBMCs. The chain joins TRBV11-2 to TRBJ2-2; the D gene is possibly TRBD2 (6 bases). The DNA of the CDR3 is TGTGCCAGCAGCTTAGTTGCTAGCGCTAACACCGGGGAGCTGTTTTTT. Translating it yields CASSLVASANTGELFF.